These 10 T cell receptor beta chains share one sample of origin, sequenced in a study of regulatory T cells in long-lasting Graves disease. Noted time point: newly diagnosed GD, antithyroid drugs for less than 3 months. The TCR library was made from RNA that had been extracted from PBMCs in TRIzol. The authors built TCR beta libraries using iRepertoire HTBI primers and Arm-PCR of CDR3 regions. TCRdb called the multiplex PCR reads again in MiXCR, with one record for every CDR3 protein. The repertoire holds some 490,000 distinct CDR3 sequences, with about 11% as singletons. These data were also filed under a second study, of T cells in Graves' hyperthyroidism and ophthalmopathy.

The sample here was peripheral blood mononuclear cells (PBMCs), taken at new diagnosis, from a patient treated with antithyroid drugs. The source is a woman aged 25 to 39 with Graves disease.

CDR3 protein: CASSQDSDRGVFEQYF. The CDR3 DNA reads as TGCGCCAGCAGCCAAGATAGTGACAGGGGAGTATTCGAGCAGTACTTC. The chain employs TRBV4-3 and TRBJ2-7, with 8 bases lining up with TRBD1. This CDR3 is built from 16 residues. With V trimmed by 0 bases and J by 6 bases, 10 bases remained unmatched. Germline CDR1 reads LGHNA; CDR2 reads YSLEER.

The genes are TRBV6-2 or TRBV6-3 and TRBJ2-1; no definite D call. This CDR3 is 15 amino acids long. Germline values: CDR1 MNHEY, CDR2 SVGEGT. The germline V and J ends were trimmed by 6 bases and 0 bases, with 12 bases remaining between them. The CDR3 DNA is TGTGCCAGCAGACGCAGCGAGAGCTCCTACAATGAGCAGTTCTTC. This encodes CASRRSESSYNEQFF.

The sample holds many counts of this clonotype. The rearrangement joins TRBV20-1 to TRBJ2-3, with 9 bases lining up with TRBD1. V gave up 8 bases and J gave up 4 bases; unmatched junction bases: 7. The germline V gene encodes CDR1 DFQATT and CDR2 SNEGSKA (reference sequence). The CDR3 is 13 amino acids. CDR3 residues: CSKAGQGADTQYF. Written as DNA, the CDR3 is TGCAGTAAGGCGGGACAGGGTGCAGATACGCAGTATTTT.

V and J are TRBV7-3 and TRBJ2-2; the D is unclear. The CDR3 length is 14 residues. V gave up 5 bases and J gave up 4 bases, with 11 bases separating them. Germline V gives CDR1 SGHTA, CDR2 FQGTGA. Here the CDR3 reads CASSLYSGTGELFF. The CDR3 DNA sequence: TGTGCCAGCAGCCTCTATTCAGGCACCGGGGAGCTGTTTTTT.

This clonotype was seen many times. The chain is built from TRBV2 and TRBJ2-1; no firm D call. CDR3 length: 15 residues. V lost 6 bases and J lost 3, with 15 bases in between. CDR1 is SNHLY, CDR2 FYNNEI, per germline. In DNA, the CDR3 is TGTGCCAGCAGGACCCAGCCTGTACTCTACAATGAGCAGTTCTTC. The encoded protein is CASRTQPVLYNEQFF.

This clonotype was counted ten times or more. This chain uses TRBV7-8 with TRBJ2-1; 8 bases agree with TRBD1. This CDR3 contains 16 residues. The junction had 8 bases not matched to a gene; V was cut back by 5 bases and J by 2 bases. Germline V CDR1 and CDR2: SGHVS, FQNEAQ. The CDR3 region is CASSTRTGRTYNEQFF. CDR3 in DNA: TGTGCCAGCAGCACGAGGACAGGGAGGACCTACAATGAGCAGTTCTTC.

A note on this clonotype: It differs at one base from a far larger clone, so likely a read error. This chain connects TRBV6-5 to TRBJ1-2; D uncertain. This CDR3 comprises 13 residues. Germline V CDR1 and CDR2: MNHEY, SVGAGI. The CDR3: CGSSFGSNYGYTF. DNA of the CDR3: TGTGGCAGCAGTTTTGGCAGTAACTATGGCTACACCTTC.

This clonotype was seen only a few times. The chain links TRBV24-1 to TRBJ2-1, with 8 bases aligning to TRBD2. Germline V gene data show CDR1 as KGHDR and CDR2 as SFDVKD. This CDR3 spans 15 amino acids. The trim removed 4 bases at V and 7 bases at J, leaving 8 bases unmatched. CDR3 protein: CATSDPGTRGNEQFF. The CDR3 bases are TGTGCCACCAGTGACCCCGGGACTAGGGGAAATGAGCAGTTCTTC.

The genes are TRBV11-3 and TRBJ2-5; 11 positions match TRBD1. J was trimmed by 4 bases and V by 5 bases; bases with no gene match: 6. The germline V gene encodes CDR1 SGHNT and CDR2 YENEEA. The CDR3 is 15 amino acids. The CDR3 bases are TGTGCCAGCAGCGCGAGGGACAGGGGGTCAGAGACCCAGTACTTC. It codes for CASSARDRGSETQYF. Using reference TRBV11-3 and TRBJ2-5 for the parts outside the CDR3, the full variable domain is EAGVVQSPRYKIIEKKQPVAFWCNPISGHNTLYWYLQNLGQGPELLIRYENEEAVDDSQLPKDRFSAERLKGVDSTLKIQPAELGDSAVYLCASSARDRGSETQYFGPGTRLLVL.

The chain employs TRBV14 and TRBJ2-1, with D possibly being TRBD1 or TRBD2 (6 bases each). This CDR3 spans 18 amino acids. Between the trimmed V and J ends, which lost 0 bases and 7 bases, there was a span of 22 bases. Germline CDR1 and CDR2: SGHDN and FVKESK. The chain's CDR3 is CASSQDRSRRGKMNEQFF. CDR3 nucleotides: TGTGCCAGCAGCCAAGATAGGTCCCGGAGGGGGAAGATGAATGAGCAGTTCTTC.